This TCR beta chain was captured by sequencing in a study of blood T cell repertoires in COVID-19 (dated by TCRdb to 2018 to 2020). For context, the study as a whole: Samples from collaborators originated in the United States, Italy and Spain and spanned both the acute and convalescent phases of COVID-19. The material from the prospective study consisted of cDNA or gDNA derived from T cells, B-cell-depleted T cells, or PBMCs. Subjects who had been exposed to COVID-19, were actively infected with it, or had recovered from it provided the deeply sampled blood TCRbeta repertoires that made up the dataset. The repertoires were made available in a free public database intended to serve as a resource for research on the immune response to SARS-CoV-2. Samples came from the ongoing ImmuneRACE study (first 160 participants) plus 1,254 subjects from 6 global collaborators. The sample metadata nearly always contained a de-identified subject ID, COVID-19 status, age in years and sex. Where HLA class I and class II types were available, the types were taken from metadata supplied by the sample provider, not from assay-based typing. Paper-wide results and their limitations: The quantity of clinical and demographic metadata differed by source and by participant and was supplied without curation.

Concerning this clone itself: This clone's antigen is unknown. No base qualities exist here, and no much larger clone lies one base off it.

Enrolling through a virtual design, the prospective study's participants ranged in age from roughly 18 to 100 years and lived across some 23 United States geographic areas. In the prospective study, cohorts were assigned on the basis of participant-reported clinical history obtained from a screening survey and a study questionnaire. Recovered participants in ImmuneRACE Cohort 3 were defined as having two consecutive negative NP/OP PCR tests, clearance from a healthcare professional, or resolution of symptoms. Each participant in the prospective study had whole blood, serum and a nasopharyngeal or oropharyngeal swab collected by mobile phlebotomists. Participants in the prospective study had the option to provide additional blood draws and questionnaires over a roughly two-month period. Prospective study blood samples were shipped either frozen or at room temperature before DNA extraction. The cysteine opens and the phenylalanine closes a CDR3 of 16 amino acids. Only the CDR3 part of the read is kept: 48 bases, read in frame from the first base. V loses 2 bases of germline sequence and J loses 0 bases, and the interval between the two ends is 13 bases. Looking up the germline V gene yields CDR1 MGHDK and CDR2 SYGVNS.

TCRbeta CDR3 regions were amplified from genomic DNA by means of the immunoSEQ Assay, a bias-controlled multiplex PCR. Per the authors' processing: The number of nucleated cells in each sample was estimated by amplification of reference gene primers within the assay. Sequence reads were collapsed and filtered to measure the absolute abundance of every unique TCRbeta CDR3 rearrangement. For each sample, productive Simpson clonality was calculated as the square root of Simpson's diversity index over productive rearrangements. The immuneACCESS repertoire file appears here via TCRdb, limited to in-frame rearrangements. These files lack a portion of the clones; in checked studies, under half of the deficit traces to unresolved V genes, and the cause of the others is not known. D and trimming were read from the DNA, whereas the V and J calls and clone size are those reported in that table. The sample data list roughly 330,000 clones, and approximately 84% of these were observed just once. The top ten hold more than 9% of the sample.

The V and J segments used are TRBV25-1 and TRBJ1-1; possibly the D gene is TRBD1, per 5 matching bases. Input material: PBMCs or T cells enriched from blood (not recorded which). This receptor was identified in a young woman who had recovered from COVID-19. The nucleotide sequence reads as follows: TGTGCCAGCAGTGAACCTTCGACAGACATGAACACTGAAGCTTTCTTT. Its translation reads: CASSEPSTDMNTEAFF.